Listed here are 15 T cell receptor beta chains from one sample, sequenced in a study of cytomegalovirus exposure and HLA in healthy donors. Vbeta (60) and Jbeta (13) primers were used in the PCR. The assay was immunoSEQ multiplex PCR, and TCRdb's table has in-frame clones only and misses some. The table lists fewer than 250,000 clones, around 83% of them singletons, with 10% in the top ten. Sequencing was carried out using PBMCs. The receptor set was obtained from a woman between 50 and 59 years old in good health and CMV-seropositive.

The rearrangement links TRBV11-2 to TRBJ2-1, with TRBD2 matching 10 bases. CDR1 is SGHAT and CDR2 is FQNNGV in the germline V gene. The CDR3 spans 16 residues. V shed 1 base, J shed 7 bases, and the junction held 7 bases outside the gene matches. CDR3 coding DNA: TGTGCCAGCAGCTTAGGGCCTAGCGGGGGATCTAATGAGCAGTTCTTC. This encodes CASSLGPSGGSNEQFF.

The chain uses TRBV18 and TRBJ2-4; tentatively, D is TRBD1 (5 bases). CDR1 is KGHSH and CDR2 is LQKENI in the germline V gene. The CDR3 spans 17 residues. Trimming shortened V by 3 bases and J by 0 bases, and 15 bases separated the two germline ends. Here the CDR3 reads CASSPPLGRSAKNIQYF. The CDR3 DNA reads TGTGCCAGCTCACCTCCCCTGGGGCGGTCAGCCAAAAACATTCAGTACTTC.

V usage is TRBV27 and J usage is TRBJ1-2, with 7 bases that match TRBD1. Germline CDR1 MNHEY, CDR2 SMNVEV (reference sequence). V was clipped by 7 bases and J by 4 bases; unmatched bases: 12. This CDR3 spans 15 amino acids. In DNA form, the CDR3 reads TGTGCCAGCACCCAAAGAGGGGGCGGAAGCTATGGCTACACCTTC. Residues: CASTQRGGGSYGYTF.

V is TRBV10-2 and J is TRBJ2-5; 10 nucleotides agree with TRBD2. This CDR3 region has 14 residues. With 10 bases clipped from V and 2 bases from J, the junction kept 7 bases outside the gene matches. Germline assignment: CDR1 WSHSY and CDR2 SAAADI. The DNA for the CDR3 is TGCGCCACCTCGACAGCGGGAGGGCAAGAGACCCAGTACTTC. This encodes CATSTAGGQETQYF.

The chain joins TRBV7-2 to TRBJ1-4; weak D call: TRBD1 (6 bases). The CDR3 length is 13 residues. Germline lookup yields CDR1 SGHTA and CDR2 FQGNSA. Trimming cost V 1 base and J 8 bases, with 8 bases left between them. The CDR3 bases are TGTGCCAGCAGCTTAGACAGGGAGGAAAAACTGTTTTTT. Encoded protein: CASSLDREEKLFF.

This clone was picked up a small number of times. The V and J genes are TRBV7-9 and TRBJ1-4; a possible D gene is TRBD1 (6 bases). V shed 1 base and J shed 10 bases, with 7 bases lying between them. The CDR3 totals 12 residues. In germline, CDR1 is SEHNR, CDR2 FQNEAQ (reference sequence). The DNA for the CDR3 is TGTGCCAGCAGCTTAGAAGGGGGAAAACTGTTTTTT. This gives the protein CASSLEGGKLFF.

V gene TRBV5-6 combines with J gene TRBJ2-2; 14 bases fit TRBD2. Germline assignment: CDR1 SGHDT and CDR2 YYEEEE. Losses at the gene ends were 4 bases for V and 1 base for J; bases not matched to a gene: 9. The CDR3 sequence is 19 residues long. The CDR3 bases are TGTGCCAGCAGCATCTCCGGACTAGCGGGGGGCTTGAACACCGGGGAGCTGTTTTTT. Protein: CASSISGLAGGLNTGELFF.

This chain links TRBV11-2 with TRBJ2-1; 7 bases are a match to TRBD1. V was pared by 1 base and J by 5 bases, with 2 bases of the junction left unmatched. The CDR3 is 14 residues long. Germline V gene lookup returns CDR1 SGHAT and CDR2 FQNNGV. In nucleotides, the CDR3 is TGTGCCAGCAGCTTAGGGGGACAGAACAATGAGCAGTTCTTC. Its protein is CASSLGGQNNEQFF.

This clone was detected only a few times. The chain has TRBV5-8 and TRBJ1-4, with unresolved D. The CDR3 sequence is 15 residues long. The V and J ends lost 4 bases and 3 bases respectively, with 13 bases between them. Looked up from germline, CDR1 is SGHTS and CDR2 is YDEGEE. The CDR3 loop is CASSGGILANEKLFF. For the CDR3, the DNA is TGTGCCAGCAGCGGAGGGATTCTAGCTAATGAAAAACTGTTTTTT.

This rearrangement joins TRBV18 to TRBJ1-1; the D is unclear. Trimming removed 0 bases at V and 2 bases at J, with 13 bases between. Per germline, CDR1 KGHSH and CDR2 LQKENI. This CDR3 contains 16 residues. CDR3 DNA sequence: TGTGCCAGCTCACCACCGTTTGGGCAGCTTAACACTGAAGCTTTCTTT. Translation gives CASSPPFGQLNTEAFF. Variable domain in full (rest from reference TRBV18 and TRBJ1-1): NAGVMQNPRHLVRRRGQEARLRCSPMKGHSHVYWYRQLPEEGLKFMVYLQKENIIDESGMPKERFSAEFPKEGPSILRIQQVVRGDSAAYFCASSPPFGQLNTEAFFGQGTRLTVV.

The gene calls are TRBV6-1 and TRBJ1-2, with D perhaps TRBD1 (5 bases). Trimming shortened V by 4 bases and J by 8 bases, and 14 bases separated the two germline ends. The CDR3 length is 13 residues. Germline V CDR1 and CDR2: MNHNS, SASEGT. CDR3 nucleotide sequence: TGTGCCAGCAGTGGGACGGGGGTGCGGGGCTACACCTTC. Amino acid sequence: CASSGTGVRGYTF.

V usage is TRBV9 and J usage is TRBJ2-1; 9 bases match TRBD1. Germline values: CDR1 SGDLS, CDR2 YYNGEE. CDR3 length: 17 amino acids. The J segment lost 5 bases and the V segment lost 0 bases, leaving 9 bases of the junction unmatched. Here the CDR3 reads CASSVATRGQGNNEQFF. Here the CDR3 DNA reads TGTGCCAGCAGCGTAGCTACGAGGGGACAGGGAAACAATGAGCAGTTCTTC.

Concerning this clone itself: The sample contains more than one DNA sequence encoding this CDR3. The chain's CDR3 is CASSLRDTSYEQYF. CDR3 in DNA: TGTGCCAGCAGCCTCCGGGACACCTCCTACGAGCAGTACTTC. V gene TRBV27 combines with J gene TRBJ2-7, with D perhaps matching TRBD1 (6 bases). This CDR3 region has 14 residues. Germline V lookup: CDR1 MNHEY, CDR2 SMNVEV (reference sequence). The ends were cut back, 6 bases at V and 0 bases at J, with 12 bases in the middle.

The rearrangement uses TRBV2 and TRBJ1-2; D gene unclear. Trimming left V 3 bases short and J 4 bases short, with 3 bases between. CDR1 is SNHLY, CDR2 FYNNEI, per germline. CDR3 length equals 11 residues. In DNA form, the CDR3 reads TGTGCCAGCAGTGACGGCTATGGCTACACCTTC. This encodes CASSDGYGYTF.

This clone was picked up a small number of times. The chain links TRBV4-1 to TRBJ2-6; D is unresolved. V lost 1 base, J lost 4 bases, and 8 bases lay in between. The germline gives CDR1 MGHRA, CDR2 YSYEKL. The CDR3 contains 15 residues. The CDR3 DNA is TGCGCCAGCAGCCAAGTACAGACCGGGGCCAACGTCCTGACTTTC. The encoded protein is CASSQVQTGANVLTF.